These 25 T cell receptor beta chains were all obtained from the same sample, sequenced in a study of T cell responses to AZD1222 COVID-19 vaccine (dated by TCRdb to about 2021). Library preparation employed the immunoSEQ multiplex PCR assay. Held by TCRdb, this immuneACCESS table contains in-frame sequences only and omits some clones. Under half of the omission traces to an unresolved V gene where checked; the cause of the rest is unknown. Here the sample has about 140,000 clones; over 85% occur a single time. The ten most abundant clones make up around 1% of the sample. Interpreted using the paper, the time point label stands for: baseline before first vaccination. The treatment or condition label here, explained by the study, means: meningococcal conjugate vaccine given as trial control. The sample here was peripheral blood, taken on day 0 of MenACWY control vaccination. These receptors were obtained from an adult in good health.

As for this clone: Other DNA sequences in the same sample also yield this CDR3. The rearrangement links TRBV7-9 to TRBJ2-1; tentatively, D is TRBD2 (6 bases). V was cut by 3 bases and J by 2 bases, with 8 bases left in between. Germline CDR1 reads SEHNR; CDR2 reads FQNEAQ (reference sequence). CDR3 length: 14 amino acids. The chain's CDR3 is CASSFGGAYNEQFF. The DNA of the CDR3 is TGTGCCAGCAGCTTCGGGGGTGCCTACAATGAGCAGTTCTTC.

The chain is built from TRBV21-1 and TRBJ1-2. TRBV21-1 is a known pseudogene. The CDR3 contains 15 residues. CDR3 residues: CASSKAKELNYGYTF. The CDR3 bases are TGTGCCAGCAGCAAAGCAAAGGAGCTGAACTATGGCTACACCTTC.

The chain combines TRBV6-5 with TRBJ1-5; D not resolved. The CDR3 length is 13 residues. V gave up 6 bases and J gave up 4 bases, with 10 bases separating them. Germline V gives CDR1 MNHEY, CDR2 SVGAGI. The CDR3 coding sequence is TGTGCCAGCAGATCCGACGGAAATCAGCCCCAGCATTTT. It is translated as CASRSDGNQPQHF.

The chain recombines TRBV10-1 with TRBJ2-1, with D perhaps matching TRBD1 (5 bases). The CDR3 totals 12 residues. V was trimmed by 3 bases and J by 12 bases, leaving 12 bases between them. Germline CDR1 and CDR2: WNHNN and SYGVQD (reference sequence). The CDR3 bases are TGCGCCAGCAGTGATTCAGGGCAACGGCAGTTCTTC. It codes for CASSDSGQRQFF.

This chain uses TRBV2 with TRBJ2-7, with D tentatively TRBD2 (6 bases). Germline V gene data show CDR1 as SNHLY and CDR2 as FYNNEI. The CDR3 consists of 12 residues. V lost 7 bases, J lost 4 bases, and 11 bases lay in between. The CDR3 here is CASTLGGYEQYF. The CDR3 DNA reads TGTGCCAGCACCCTGGGGGGATACGAGCAGTACTTC.

The V gene is TRBV27, the J gene TRBJ1-1; D perhaps matches TRBD1 (5 bases). The CDR3 has 16 amino acids. V shed 8 bases and J shed 1 base, with 20 bases lying between them. CDR1 is MNHEY and CDR2 is SMNVEV in the germline V gene (reference sequence). The CDR3 DNA follows: TGTGCCAGCTTCGGGACCCAGGGCCGGGGGAACACTGAAGCTTTCTTT. Protein sequence: CASFGTQGRGNTEAFF.

The chain uses TRBV20-1 and TRBJ1-3, with a weak D call TRBD1 (5 bases). Looked up from germline, CDR1 is DFQATT and CDR2 is SNEGSKA (reference sequence). The CDR3 is 14 amino acids. V gave up 3 bases and J gave up 0 bases, with 9 bases separating them. CDR3 residues: CSASDSASGNTIYF. In DNA, the CDR3 is TGCAGTGCTAGTGACAGTGCCTCTGGAAACACCATATATTTT.

This clone appeared a single time. J is TRBJ1-1 and V is TRBV19; D gene unclear. CDR1 is LNHDA and CDR2 is SQIVND in the germline V gene (reference sequence). The V gene lost 1 base and the J gene lost 4 bases, with 10 bases spanning the gap. The CDR3 is 14 amino acids. The CDR3 sequence: CASSIGGRTTEAFF. The CDR3 region has the DNA TGTGCCAGTAGTATAGGGGGTCGGACCACTGAAGCTTTCTTT.

The chain has TRBV9 and TRBJ1-5, with TRBD1 matching 10 bases. This CDR3 is built from 15 residues. Germline-derived CDR1 and CDR2 are SGDLS and YYNGEE. The ends lost 4 bases at V and 3 bases at J; junction bases unmatched: 4. The CDR3 region has the DNA TGTGCCAGCAGCCCGGGACAGGGGTTCAATCAGCCCCAGCATTTT. Translation gives CASSPGQGFNQPQHF.

This chain links TRBV15 with TRBJ1-4; the match to TRBD1 covers 7 bases. After removal of 4 bases from V and 0 bases from J, the junction contained 2 bases not matched to a gene. From germline, CDR1 is LNHNV and CDR2 YYDKDF (reference sequence). CDR3 length: 15 amino acids. CDR3 residues: CATSIDRATNEKLFF. CDR3 DNA: TGTGCCACCAGCATTGACAGGGCAACTAATGAAAAACTGTTTTTT.

The chain employs TRBV5-8 and TRBJ1-5, with TRBD1 matching 7 bases. This CDR3 contains 14 residues. The ends lost 4 bases at V and 6 bases at J; junction bases unmatched: 7. Per the germline V gene, CDR1 is SGHTS and CDR2 is YDEGEE. CDR3: CASSRTGAGQPQHF. The CDR3 DNA follows: TGTGCCAGCAGCCGTACAGGGGCAGGTCAGCCCCAGCATTTT.

The chain has TRBV30 and TRBJ2-1; D might be TRBD1 (6 bases). The CDR3 runs to 12 residues. The germline gives CDR1 GTSNPN, CDR2 SVGIG (reference sequence). Trimming took 4 bases from V and 4 from J, leaving 8 bases between them. For the CDR3, the DNA is TGTGCCTGGACAGGGGTTTACAATGAGCAGTTCTTC. Translating gives CAWTGVYNEQFF.

This clone has just one count. The chain uses TRBV19 and TRBJ1-5; weak D call: TRBD1 (6 bases). Trimming shortened V by 6 bases and J by 2 bases, and 14 bases separated the two germline ends. Germline values: CDR1 LNHDA, CDR2 SQIVND (reference sequence). The CDR3 is made up of 15 amino acids. The CDR3, as DNA: TGTGCCAGTAGCCTTTTACAGGGCGGCAATCAGCCCCAGCATTTT. Protein sequence: CASSLLQGGNQPQHF.

The chain employs TRBV5-4 and TRBJ1-2; no clear D gene. V lost 0 bases to trimming and J lost 5 bases, with 5 bases between them. This CDR3 is 12 amino acids long. Germline CDR1 is SGHNT and CDR2 is YYREEE (reference sequence). CDR3 in amino acids: CASSLADYGYTF. CDR3 coding DNA: TGTGCCAGCAGCTTGGCGGATTATGGCTACACCTTC.

CDR3 residues: CATSSRDSATNEKLFF. DNA of the CDR3: TGTGCCACCAGCAGCCGGGACAGCGCAACTAATGAAAAACTGTTTTTT. This rearrangement joins TRBV15 to TRBJ1-4; 7 nucleotides align to TRBD1. The CDR3 runs to 16 residues. After removal of 3 bases from V and 0 bases from J, the junction contained 4 bases not matched to a gene. Germline-derived CDR1 and CDR2 are LNHNV and YYDKDF (reference sequence).

The chain couples TRBV18 to TRBJ1-3; D may be TRBD1 (5 bases). The V and J ends lost 2 bases and 8 bases respectively, with 13 bases between them. The CDR3 loop spans 14 amino acids. Germline V CDR1 and CDR2: KGHSH, LQKENI. In DNA form, the CDR3 reads TGTGCCAGCTCACCAGTGGCCCAGGGAGACACCATATATTTT. Protein: CASSPVAQGDTIYF.

V and J are TRBV30 and TRBJ2-3; D is unresolved. The CDR3 is 13 amino acids. The germline CDR1 and CDR2 sequences are GTSNPN and SVGIG (reference sequence). The ends were cut back, 1 base at V and 5 bases at J, with 10 bases in the middle. This CDR3 reads CAWSGRLLDTQYF. DNA of the CDR3: TGTGCCTGGAGTGGGCGACTTTTAGATACGCAGTATTTT.

The rearrangement links TRBV6-5 to TRBJ1-1; D is undetermined. V lost 2 bases and J lost 5, with 9 bases in between. The CDR3 has 13 residues. The germline CDR1 and CDR2 sequences are MNHEY and SVGAGI. The CDR3 DNA reads TGTGCCAGCAGTTACCAGCCCGGGACTGAAGCTTTCTTT. It specifies CASSYQPGTEAFF.

V usage is TRBV19 and J usage is TRBJ1-1; 9 bases fit TRBD1. Unmatched junction bases numbered 2, after V lost 6 bases and J lost 9 bases. The CDR3 runs 11 residues. Germline CDR1 and CDR2: LNHDA and SQIVND (reference sequence). The CDR3 nucleotides read TGTGCCAGTAGAGGACAGGGGAAAGCTTTCTTT. It encodes CASRGQGKAFF.

The gene calls are TRBV6-5 and TRBJ2-2; D call uncertain. The CDR3 loop spans 15 amino acids. The germline CDR1 and CDR2 sequences are MNHEY and SVGAGI. The germline V and J ends were trimmed by 1 base and 0 bases, with 6 bases remaining between them. The CDR3: CASSYYTANTGELFF. CDR3 bases: TGTGCCAGCAGTTACTACACCGCGAACACCGGGGAGCTGTTTTTT.

V is TRBV4-1 and J is TRBJ2-1, with D tentatively TRBD1 (5 bases). V was trimmed by 0 bases and J by 8 bases, leaving 14 bases between them. The CDR3 consists of 15 residues. CDR1 and CDR2 from the germline V gene are MGHRA and YSYEKL. The CDR3 DNA is TGCGCCAGCAGCCAAGAGGCAGGGATTGTTGATGAGCAGTTCTTC. The encoded protein is CASSQEAGIVDEQFF.

The CDR3 protein is CASSYGVSATEAFF. In DNA form, the CDR3 reads TGTGCCAGCAGTTACGGGGTCTCAGCGACTGAAGCTTTCTTT. V is TRBV6-6 and J is TRBJ1-1; D is unclear. With 2 bases removed from V and 5 bases from J, the gap between germline ends came to 12 bases. CDR1 MNHNY and CDR2 SVGAGI come from the germline V gene (reference sequence). The length of the CDR3 is 14 residues.

V gene TRBV5-6 combines with J gene TRBJ2-1; D may match TRBD1 or TRBD2 (5 bases each). This CDR3 spans 12 amino acids. Trimming removed 6 bases from V and 10 bases from J, with 14 bases in between. Germline CDR1 is SGHDT and CDR2 is YYEEEE. CDR3 sequence reads: CASTRGSWEQFF. Written as DNA, the CDR3 is TGTGCCAGCACCCGGGGCTCGTGGGAGCAGTTCTTC.

This clone appeared a single time. V is TRBV24-1 and J is TRBJ2-1, with 7 bases fitting TRBD1. The junction had 4 bases not matched to a gene; V was cut back by 4 bases and J by 2 bases. The CDR3 length is 15 residues. From germline, CDR1 is KGHDR and CDR2 SFDVKD. The chain's CDR3 is CATSDAGTAYNEQFF. The CDR3 DNA is TGTGCCACCAGTGACGCCGGGACAGCCTACAATGAGCAGTTCTTC.

The rearrangement links TRBV5-8 to TRBJ1-5; maybe TRBD1 (5 bases). The CDR3 runs to 15 residues. The V and J ends lost 0 bases and 7 bases respectively, with 14 bases between them. CDR1 and CDR2 from the germline V gene are SGHTS and YDEGEE. The CDR3 sequence is CASSLGGVLEQPQHF. CDR3 coding DNA: TGTGCCAGCAGCTTGGGAGGGGTTCTGGAGCAGCCCCAGCATTTT. The full variable domain, rest sourced from reference TRBV5-8 and TRBJ1-5, is EAGVTQSPTHLIKTRGQQATLRCSPISGHTSVYWYQQALGLGLQFLLWYDEGEERNRGNFPPRFSGRQFPNYSSELNVNALELEDSALYLCASSLGGVLEQPQHFGDGTRLSIL.